Presented here are 3 T cell receptor beta chains from one specimen sequenced in a study of molecular identifiers for immune sequencing clone quantification. In TCRdb, the PCR reads were re-called with MiXCR into one record per CDR3 protein. The repertoire includes some 590,000 distinct CDR3 sequences, roughly 27% of them detected once, and about 0.8% sits in the top ten. Material for sequencing was naive CD8+ T cells from blood, with Jurkat cell RNA spiked in. The subset was: FACS-sorted CD8+CD4-CCR7+CD45RA+ naive T cells. These receptors all come from a human donor in good health. Some libraries in this study had Jurkat cell RNA spiked in.

As to this clonotype: The junction differs from germline at one of its ends, possibly a read error. The chain links TRBV13 to TRBJ2-1; possibly TRBD1 for D (5 bases). Per germline, CDR1 PRHDT and CDR2 FYEKMQ (reference sequence). This CDR3 region has 15 residues. For the CDR3, the DNA is TGTGCCAACAGCTTAAAGGGGCTGTTTGGCAATGAGCAGTTCTTC. Protein product: CANSLKGLFGNEQFF.

The table lists this clonotype with many counts. The rearrangement joins TRBV6-5 to TRBJ1-5; D not resolved. CDR1 is MNHEY and CDR2 is SVGAGI in the germline V gene. The length of the CDR3 is 13 residues. V lost 0 bases, J lost 9 bases, and 9 bases lay in between. DNA of the CDR3: TGTGCCAGCAGTTACTCACCCGCCGCGCCCCAGCATTTT. Protein: CASSYSPAAPQHF.

This clonotype was counted at least ten times. V and J are TRBV29-1 and TRBJ1-5; D possibly corresponds to TRBD1 (5 bases). The germline V and J ends were trimmed by 4 bases and 9 bases, with 13 bases remaining between them. CDR1 is SQVTM, CDR2 ANQGSEA, per germline. The CDR3 covers 12 residues. This CDR3 reads CSVVEGSGPQHF. The CDR3, as DNA: TGCAGCGTTGTTGAGGGGTCGGGGCCCCAGCATTTT.